The T cell receptor beta chain described here comes from a study of T cell repertoires in cytomegalovirus infection. Looking at the study overall: Both a matching HLA type and CMV infection were indicated by public TCR beta signatures. General study findings and limits: Ex vivo responses were dominated by HLA-C-restricted CMV-specific TCR beta clonotypes.

This CDR3 has 14 residues. The V end lost 4 bases, the J end lost 2 bases, and 12 bases lay between the germline ends. Per germline, CDR1 SGHAT and CDR2 FQDESV (reference sequence). Ten or more counts support this clonotype. Its matching antigen is unknown. TCRdb independently ran MiXCR on the reads; one entry per CDR3 protein. The data contain 490,000 or so distinct CDR3 sequences, around 11% of them singletons. The source material was PBMCs. This clonotype originated in a human donor in good health (CMV status not recorded). Some clones in this sample may be carry-over from other donors' samples. V gene TRBV11-1 combines with J gene TRBJ2-7; D remains ambiguous. The CDR3 sequence is CASSSSDGPYEQYF. The CDR3 DNA is TGTGCCAGCAGCTCATCGGACGGACCCTACGAGCAGTACTTC.